The rows below give T cell receptor beta chains drawn from one sample of a study of Graves' ophthalmopathy and Graves' hyperthyroidism. TCRdb re-analysed the multiplex PCR reads in MiXCR, keeping a single row per CDR3 protein. Counted here are some 210,000 distinct CDR3 sequences, less than 30% occurring once; the ten biggest clones make up over 7.5%. Sequenced: peripheral blood. All receptors come from a man aged 50-59 years with Graves' ophthalmopathy. CDR3s include the opening cysteine and the closing phenylalanine or tryptophan. The D gene is left open where the match is weak. Only part of the rows carry a size: once, few, many, or a class if the clone is expanded.

TRBJ2-7 many 17 TRBV12-3/TRBV12-4 TRBD2 CASSLVPSGTSSYEQYF TGTGCCAGCAGTTTAGTGCCTAGCGGGACCTCCTCCTACGAGCAGTACTTC
TRBJ2-5 many 14 TRBV20-1 NA CSARAQDAQETQYF TGCAGTGCTAGAGCACAGGACGCCCAAGAGACCCAGTACTTC
TRBJ2-7 many 13 TRBV30 NA CAWTRVSTYEQYF TGTGCCTGGACCCGGGTCAGCACCTACGAGCAGTACTTC
TRBJ2-7 many 13 TRBV29-1 NA CSVEDTSSYEQYF TGCAGCGTTGAAGATACAAGCTCCTACGAGCAGTACTTC
TRBJ2-7 many 14 TRBV20-1 NA CSARGGKGNYEQYF TGCAGTGCTAGAGGGGGAAAAGGGAACTACGAGCAGTACTTC
TRBJ2-5 NA 13 TRBV10-3 TRBD1 CAIRDRVRETQYF TGTGCCATCCGGGACAGGGTTCGGGAGACCCAGTACTTC
TRBJ1-2 once 11 TRBV6-4 NA CASSGYPGYTF TGTGCCAGCAGCGGATACCCTGGCTACACCTTC
TRBJ1-6 medium-sized 15 TRBV12-3/TRBV12-4 NA CASSLGRAYNSPLHF TGTGCCAGCAGTTTAGGGAGGGCTTATAATTCACCCCTCCACTTT
TRBJ2-2 many 15 TRBV28 NA CASSLRISFPGELFF TGTGCCAGCAGTTTAAGGATCTCATTCCCCGGGGAGCTGTTTTTT
TRBJ1-6 NA 15 TRBV12-3/TRBV12-4 NA CASSFRAANNSPLHF TGTGCCAGCAGTTTCCGGGCAGCTAATAATTCACCCCTCCACTTT
TRBJ2-7 NA 11 TRBV29-1 NA CSVEDLDEQYF TGCAGCGTTGAAGATCTGGACGAGCAGTACTTC
TRBJ2-7 many 13 TRBV20-1 NA CSARVAGSYEQYF TGCAGTGCTAGAGTGGCGGGGAGCTACGAGCAGTACTTC
TRBJ1-5 many 13 TRBV27 TRBD1 CASRGQPNQPQHF TGTGCCAGCCGGGGACAGCCCAATCAGCCCCAGCATTTT
TRBJ2-5 many 16 TRBV6-1 TRBD1 CASHTVPDRGQETQYF TGTGCCAGCCACACCGTCCCGGACAGGGGGCAAGAGACCCAGTACTTC
TRBJ1-2 many 14 TRBV15 TRBD1 CATSRETGGIGYTF TGTGCCACCAGCAGAGAGACAGGGGGTATTGGCTACACCTTC
TRBJ2-7 many 15 TRBV10-3 NA CAISDIDGETYEQYF TGTGCCATCAGTGATATTGACGGGGAAACCTACGAGCAGTACTTC
TRBJ2-2 many 15 TRBV12-3/TRBV12-4 NA CASSFAQVVTGELFF TGTGCCAGCAGTTTCGCGCAAGTCGTCACCGGGGAGCTGTTTTTT
TRBJ2-7 many 14 TRBV10-3 NA CAINMDSSTSPTIF TGTGCCATCAACATGGACAGTTCGACTTCTCCTACGATTTTC
TRBJ1-2 many 13 TRBV7-9 TRBD1 CASSETGAYGYTF TGTGCCAGCAGCGAGACAGGGGCCTATGGCTACACCTTC
TRBJ2-7 many 13 TRBV30 NA CAWSVRLTGEQYF TGTGCCTGGAGTGTACGGCTCACGGGAGAGCAGTACTTC
TRBJ2-7 NA 13 TRBV10-1 TRBD1 CASSGQEIAEQYF TGCGCCAGCTCGGGACAGGAAATCGCCGAGCAGTACTTC
TRBJ2-5 many 15 TRBV4-3 NA CASSQAWGGKETQYF TGCGCCAGCAGCCAAGCATGGGGTGGTAAAGAGACCCAGTACTTC
TRBJ1-6 many 20 TRBV28 NA CASSLQTTGTLSSYNSPLHF TGTGCCAGCAGTCTACAAACCACAGGAACCCTGAGCTCCTATAATTCACCCCTCCACTTT
TRBJ2-2 many 16 TRBV11-2 TRBD1 CASSKRQGVYTGELFF TGTGCCAGCAGCAAAAGACAGGGGGTGTACACCGGGGAGCTGTTTTTT
TRBJ2-5 many 12 TRBV20-1 NA CSASLGQETQYF TGCAGTGCTAGTTTGGGACAAGAGACCCAGTACTTC
TRBJ1-1 NA 14 TRBV27 TRBD1 CASTRTGRTTEAFF TGTGCCAGCACCAGGACAGGGAGGACCACTGAAGCTTTCTTT
TRBJ2-5 many 15 TRBV18 NA CASSPETGYQETQYF TGTGCCAGCTCACCAGAGACAGGCTACCAAGAGACCCAGTACTTC
TRBJ2-7 NA 13 TRBV24-1 NA CATSAGGRYEQYF TGTGCCACCAGTGCAGGGGGGCGCTACGAGCAGTACTTC
TRBJ2-4 many 19 TRBV5-1 TRBD2 CASTLGPSSGTSGKNIQYF TGCGCCAGCACGCTAGGGCCTTCTAGCGGGACTTCTGGCAAAAACATTCAGTACTTC
TRBJ1-2 many 14 TRBV4-3 TRBD1 CASSLRQGDGGYTF TGCGCCAGCAGCTTACGACAGGGAGATGGTGGCTACACCTTC
TRBJ2-2 many 15 TRBV9 NA CASSDQGIRTGELFF TGTGCCAGCAGCGACCAGGGGATTAGGACCGGGGAGCTGTTTTTT
TRBJ1-5 NA 14 TRBV30 NA CAWRDQGGNQPQHF TGTGCCTGGAGAGACCAGGGAGGGAATCAGCCCCAGCATTTT
TRBJ2-7 many 14 TRBV6-2/TRBV6-3 NA CASSRADLWYEQYF TGTGCCAGCAGCCGGGCGGACTTATGGTACGAGCAGTACTTC
TRBJ2-7 many 14 TRBV6-1 TRBD2 CASRPTSGGYEQYF TGTGCCAGCAGACCGACTAGCGGGGGCTACGAGCAGTACTTC
TRBJ1-5 many 18 TRBV28 NA CASSGGSTSLLGNQPQHF TGTGCCAGCAGCGGCGGGTCCACAAGTTTGCTCGGCAATCAGCCCCAGCATTTT
TRBJ2-7 NA 15 TRBV6-1 TRBD1 CASSDRDSLNYEQYF TGTGCCAGCAGTGACCGGGACAGCTTAAACTACGAGCAGTACTTC
TRBJ2-3 many 11 TRBV27 NA CASLERDTQYF TGTGCCAGCCTAGAGAGGGATACGCAGTATTTT